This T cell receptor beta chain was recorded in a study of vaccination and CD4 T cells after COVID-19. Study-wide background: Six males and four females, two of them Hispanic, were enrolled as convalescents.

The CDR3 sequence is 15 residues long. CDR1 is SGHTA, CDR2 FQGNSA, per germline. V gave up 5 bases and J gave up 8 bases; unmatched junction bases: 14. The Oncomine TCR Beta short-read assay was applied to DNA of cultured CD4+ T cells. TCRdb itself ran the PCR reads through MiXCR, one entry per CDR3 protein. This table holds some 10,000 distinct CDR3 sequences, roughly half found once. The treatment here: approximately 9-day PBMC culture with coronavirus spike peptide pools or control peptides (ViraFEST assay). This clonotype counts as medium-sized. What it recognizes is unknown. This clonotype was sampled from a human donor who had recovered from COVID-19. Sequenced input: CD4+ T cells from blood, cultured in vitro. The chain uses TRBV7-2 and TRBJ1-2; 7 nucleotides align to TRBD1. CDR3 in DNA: TGTGCCAGCAGCCAACAGGGGAGAGGTTTACAGGGCTACACCTTC. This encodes CASSQQGRGLQGYTF.